Below, 9 T cell receptor beta chains from the same sample are listed, as sequenced in a study of shared clonotypes between healthy human individuals. Only in-frame clones appear in the TCRdb table, and some are missing; sequencing was by immunoSEQ multiplex PCR. The sample includes about 610,000 clones, around 96% seen only once; the top ten take less than 0.13%. Terminally differentiated effector memory CD45RA+ cells were excluded by CCR7 positive selection of CD45RO-negative cells. The sample consisted of naive CD8+ T cells sorted from blood. The receptors stem from a woman aged 25 to 45 in good health.

The chain links TRBV28 to TRBJ1-1; D is unresolved. The CDR3 consists of 15 residues. Germline assignment: CDR1 MDHEN and CDR2 SYDVKM. V was cut by 2 bases and J by 2 bases, with 12 bases left in between. The CDR3 bases are TGTGCCAGCAGTTTACTAAACAGCGGAAACACTGAAGCTTTCTTT. Its translation: CASSLLNSGNTEAFF.

The J gene is TRBJ2-7, the V gene TRBV9, with D perhaps TRBD1 or TRBD2 (5 bases each). V lost 0 bases, J lost 3 bases, and 10 bases lay in between. Germline CDR1 and CDR2: SGDLS and YYNGEE. This CDR3 comprises 14 residues. The CDR3 region is CASSVGGNGYEQYF. CDR3 DNA sequence: TGTGCCAGCAGCGTAGGGGGGAACGGCTACGAGCAGTACTTC.

The chain recombines TRBV6-5 with TRBJ2-3, with TRBD2 as a possible D gene (6 bases). CDR1 is MNHEY, CDR2 SVGAGI, per germline. The CDR3 is made up of 15 amino acids. Trimming shortened V by 0 bases and J by 1 base, and 8 bases separated the two germline ends. CDR3: CASSYSVAGTDTQYF. The CDR3 coding sequence is TGTGCCAGCAGTTACTCTGTAGCGGGCACAGATACGCAGTATTTT.

V gene TRBV7-9 combines with J gene TRBJ2-1; 8 nucleotides line up with TRBD2. V lost 5 bases to trimming and J lost 0 bases; unmatched junction nucleotides: 9. This CDR3 spans 17 amino acids. Germline lookup yields CDR1 SEHNR and CDR2 FQNEAQ (reference sequence). The CDR3 loop reads CASSPPLGTSSYNEQFF. The DNA for the CDR3 is TGTGCCAGCAGCCCACCCCTCGGGACTAGCTCCTACAATGAGCAGTTCTTC.

The chain has TRBV10-1 and TRBJ2-1; a weak D match, TRBD1 (6 bases). CDR1 and CDR2 (germline): WNHNN, SYGVQD (reference sequence). The germline V and J ends were trimmed by 4 bases and 5 bases, with 15 bases remaining between them. This CDR3 region has 15 residues. The CDR3 DNA follows: TGCGCCAGCAGTGGCCCGGGACAAGGGGACAATGAGCAGTTCTTC. Protein product: CASSGPGQGDNEQFF.

The chain has TRBV10-3 and TRBJ1-1; D call uncertain. Deletions cut 6 bases from V and 3 bases from J, with 14 bases between. This CDR3 has 14 amino acids. Per the germline V gene, CDR1 is ENHRY and CDR2 is SYGVKD. For the CDR3, the DNA is TGTGCCATCAGAATAGGGCTCCGGGACACTGAAGCTTTCTTT. This translates into CAIRIGLRDTEAFF.

The V and J genes are TRBV4-2 and TRBJ1-5; no reliable D call. Trimming took off 0 bases at V and 0 bases at J, with 9 bases between the two ends. Germline CDR1 LGHNA, CDR2 YNFKEQ. The CDR3 extends over 16 amino acids. The CDR3 loop is CASSQDYTGSNQPQHF. CDR3 nucleotides: TGTGCCAGCAGCCAAGATTATACGGGTAGCAATCAGCCCCAGCATTTT.

The V and J genes are TRBV7-9 and TRBJ2-5, with D perhaps TRBD1 (6 bases). From germline, CDR1 is SEHNR and CDR2 FQNEAQ (reference sequence). The CDR3 runs to 14 residues. The V gene lost 5 bases and the J gene lost 4 bases, with 14 bases spanning the gap. CDR3 DNA: TGTGCCAGCAGCCACGGACAGAGCCCAGAGACCCAGTACTTC. This codes for CASSHGQSPETQYF. The complete variable domain, with remaining parts taken from reference TRBV7-9 and TRBJ2-5, reads DTGVSQNPRHKITKRGQNVTFRCDPISEHNRLYWYRQTLGQGPEFLTYFQNEAQLEKSRLLSDRFSAERPKGSFSTLEIQRTEQGDSAMYLCASSHGQSPETQYFGPGTRLLVL.

This rearrangement joins TRBV15 to TRBJ2-7; 9 positions match TRBD2. There are 15 residues in the CDR3. Germline assignment: CDR1 LNHNV and CDR2 YYDKDF (reference sequence). The V segment lost 0 bases and the J segment 3 bases; nucleotides outside the gene matches: 3. CDR3 amino acids: CATSREGTSSYEQYF. CDR3 bases: TGTGCCACCAGCAGAGAAGGGACTAGCAGCTACGAGCAGTACTTC.